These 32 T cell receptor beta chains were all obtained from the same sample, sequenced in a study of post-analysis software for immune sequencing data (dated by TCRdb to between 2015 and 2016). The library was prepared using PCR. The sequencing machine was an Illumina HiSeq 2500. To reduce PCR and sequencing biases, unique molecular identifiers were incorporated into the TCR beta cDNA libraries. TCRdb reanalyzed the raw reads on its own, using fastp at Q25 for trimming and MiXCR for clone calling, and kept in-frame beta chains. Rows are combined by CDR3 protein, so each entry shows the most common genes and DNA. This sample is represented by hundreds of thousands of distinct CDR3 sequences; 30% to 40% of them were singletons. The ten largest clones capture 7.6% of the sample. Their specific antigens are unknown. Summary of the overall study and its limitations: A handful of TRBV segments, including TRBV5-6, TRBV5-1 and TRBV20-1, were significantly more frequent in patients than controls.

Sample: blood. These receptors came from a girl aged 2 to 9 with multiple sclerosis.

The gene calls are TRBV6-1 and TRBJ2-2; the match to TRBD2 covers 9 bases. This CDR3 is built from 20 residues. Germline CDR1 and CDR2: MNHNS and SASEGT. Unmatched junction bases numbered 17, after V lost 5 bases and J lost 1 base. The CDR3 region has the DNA TGTGCCAGCAGTCATATCGCCCCGGCGGGTAGCGGGAGGAACACCGGGGAGCTGTTTTTT. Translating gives CASSHIAPAGSGRNTGELFF.

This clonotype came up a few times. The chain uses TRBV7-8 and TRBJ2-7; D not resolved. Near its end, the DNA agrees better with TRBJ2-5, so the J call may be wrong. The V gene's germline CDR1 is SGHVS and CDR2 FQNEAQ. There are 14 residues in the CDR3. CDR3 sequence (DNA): TGTGCCAGCAGCTTAATTCCCTCGCGGGAGACCCAGTACTTC. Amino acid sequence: CASSLIPSRETQYF.

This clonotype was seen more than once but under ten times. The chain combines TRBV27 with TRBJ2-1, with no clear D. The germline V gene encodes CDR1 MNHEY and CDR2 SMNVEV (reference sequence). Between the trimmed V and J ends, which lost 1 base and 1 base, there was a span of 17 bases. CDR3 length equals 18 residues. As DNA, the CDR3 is TGTGCCAGCAGTTTATATCCCCCGGCAGAATCATCCTACAATGAGCAGTTCTTC. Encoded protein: CASSLYPPAESSYNEQFF.

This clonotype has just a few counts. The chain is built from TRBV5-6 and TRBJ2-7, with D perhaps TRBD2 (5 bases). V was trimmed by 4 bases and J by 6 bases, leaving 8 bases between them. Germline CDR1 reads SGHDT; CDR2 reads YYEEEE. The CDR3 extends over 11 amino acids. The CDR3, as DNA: TGTGCCAGCAGCGCGGGCCCCGAGCAGTACTTC. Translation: CASSAGPEQYF.

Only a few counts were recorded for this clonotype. The CDR3 here is CASGFSNQPQHF. The CDR3 DNA reads as TGTGCCAGCGGATTTAGCAATCAGCCCCAGCATTTT. This chain links TRBV2 with TRBJ1-5; D not resolved. This CDR3 is built from 12 residues. Trimming removed 8 bases from V and 0 bases from J, with 5 bases in between. Per the germline V gene, CDR1 is SNHLY and CDR2 is FYNNEI.

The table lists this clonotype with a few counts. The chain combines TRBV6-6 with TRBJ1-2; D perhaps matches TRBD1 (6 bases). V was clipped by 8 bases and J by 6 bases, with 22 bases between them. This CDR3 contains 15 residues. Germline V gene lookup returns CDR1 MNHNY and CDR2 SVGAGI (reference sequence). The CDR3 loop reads CASESLGQFVHGYTF. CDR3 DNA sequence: TGTGCCAGCGAGTCTTTAGGACAGTTCGTCCATGGCTACACCTTC.

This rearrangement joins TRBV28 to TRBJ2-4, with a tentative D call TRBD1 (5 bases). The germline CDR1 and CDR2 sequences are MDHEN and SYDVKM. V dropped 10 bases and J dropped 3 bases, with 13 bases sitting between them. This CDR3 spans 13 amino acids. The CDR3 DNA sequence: TGTGCCAACTCTCGACAGTACAAAAACATTCAGTACTTC. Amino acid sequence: CANSRQYKNIQYF. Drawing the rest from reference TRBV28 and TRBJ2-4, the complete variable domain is DVKVTQSSRYLVKRTGEKVFLECVQDMDHENMFWYRQDPGLGLRLIYFSYDVKMKEKGDIPEGYSVSREKKERFSLILESASTNQTSMYLCANSRQYKNIQYFGAGTRLSVL.

In DNA form, the CDR3 reads TGTGCCACCAGCAGGACCCTTAGCGAGTATAGCACAGATACGCAGTATTTT. This codes for CATSRTLSEYSTDTQYF. This rearrangement joins TRBV15 to TRBJ2-3; D possibly corresponds to TRBD2 (5 bases). Per germline, CDR1 LNHNV and CDR2 YYDKDF (reference sequence). The V and J ends lost 3 bases and 0 bases respectively, with 16 bases between them. The CDR3 is 17 amino acids.

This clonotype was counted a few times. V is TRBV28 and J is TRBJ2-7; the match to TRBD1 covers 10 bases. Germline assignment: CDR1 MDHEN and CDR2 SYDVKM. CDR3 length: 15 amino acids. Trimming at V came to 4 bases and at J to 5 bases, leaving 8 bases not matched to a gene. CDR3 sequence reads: CASSSTGTGVHEQYF. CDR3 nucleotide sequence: TGTGCCAGCAGTTCAACCGGGACAGGGGTCCACGAGCAGTACTTC.

The CDR3 DNA follows: TGTGCCAGCATCGGGGCAGGGGGCGCGCTTCTAGAGACCCAGTACTTC. Its translation is CASIGAGGALLETQYF. The rearrangement links TRBV28 to TRBJ2-5; TRBD1 aligns across 8 bases. Per germline, CDR1 MDHEN and CDR2 SYDVKM. V dropped 7 bases and J dropped 4; count of bases not matched to a gene: 14. The CDR3 extends over 16 amino acids.

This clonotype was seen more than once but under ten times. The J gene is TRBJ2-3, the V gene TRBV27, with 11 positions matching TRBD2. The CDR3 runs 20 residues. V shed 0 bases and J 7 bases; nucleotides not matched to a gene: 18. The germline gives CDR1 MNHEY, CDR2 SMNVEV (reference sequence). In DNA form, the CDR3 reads TGTGCCAGCAGTTTATCCCACAATGCACCGGGACTAGCGGAAAGATATACGCAGTATTTT. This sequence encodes CASSLSHNAPGLAERYTQYF.

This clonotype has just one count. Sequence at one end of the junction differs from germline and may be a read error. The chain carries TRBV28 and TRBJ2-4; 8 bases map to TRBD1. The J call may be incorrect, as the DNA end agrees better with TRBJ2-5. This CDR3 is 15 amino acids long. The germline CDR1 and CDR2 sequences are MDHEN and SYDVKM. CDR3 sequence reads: CVSSPYDRGGETQYF. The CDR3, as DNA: TGTGTCAGCAGTCCCTACGACAGGGGCGGGGAGACCCAGTACTTC.

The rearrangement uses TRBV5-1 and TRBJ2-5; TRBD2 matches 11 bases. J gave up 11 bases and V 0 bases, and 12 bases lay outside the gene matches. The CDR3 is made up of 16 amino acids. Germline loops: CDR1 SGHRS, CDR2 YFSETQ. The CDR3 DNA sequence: TGCGCCAGCAGCTTGGTCCGACTAGCGGGGACGGGGGAGCAGTACTTC. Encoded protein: CASSLVRLAGTGEQYF.

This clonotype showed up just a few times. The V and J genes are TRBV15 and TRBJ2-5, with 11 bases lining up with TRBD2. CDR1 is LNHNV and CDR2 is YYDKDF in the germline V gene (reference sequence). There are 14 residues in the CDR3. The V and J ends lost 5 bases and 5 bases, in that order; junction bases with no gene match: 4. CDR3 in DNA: TGTGCCACCAGCCTGGGACTAGCGGACGAGACCCAGTACTTC. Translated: CATSLGLADETQYF.

CDR3 DNA: TGCAGTGCTAGGGGTTTCGATACAGGGACCCCCTCCTACGAGCAGTACTTC. As protein: CSARGFDTGTPSYEQYF. The V gene is TRBV20-1, the J gene TRBJ2-7; D possibly corresponds to TRBD1 (6 bases). This CDR3 has 17 residues. Trimming removed 3 bases at V and 0 bases at J, with 21 bases between. Germline-derived CDR1 and CDR2 are DFQATT and SNEGSKA (reference sequence).

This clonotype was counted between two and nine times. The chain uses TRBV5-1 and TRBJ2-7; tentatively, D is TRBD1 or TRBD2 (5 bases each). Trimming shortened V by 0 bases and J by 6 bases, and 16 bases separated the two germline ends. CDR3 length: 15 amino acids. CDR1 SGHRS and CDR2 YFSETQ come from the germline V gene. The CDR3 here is CASSLDGRDRREQYF. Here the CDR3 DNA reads TGCGCCAGCAGCTTGGACGGCAGGGACCGCCGCGAGCAGTACTTC. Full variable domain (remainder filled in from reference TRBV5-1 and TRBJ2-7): KAGVTQTPRYLIKTRGQQVTLSCSPISGHRSVSWYQQTPGQGLQFLFEYFSETQRNKGNFPGRFSGRQFSNSRSEMNVSTLELGDSALYLCASSLDGRDRREQYFGPGTRLTVT.

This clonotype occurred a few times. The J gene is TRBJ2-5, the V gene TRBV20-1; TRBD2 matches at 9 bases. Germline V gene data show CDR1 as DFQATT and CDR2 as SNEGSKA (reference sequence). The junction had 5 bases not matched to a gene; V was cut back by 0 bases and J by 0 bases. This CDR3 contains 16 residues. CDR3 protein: CSARDLRGRDQETQYF. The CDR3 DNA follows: TGCAGTGCTAGAGATCTGCGCGGGAGGGACCAAGAGACCCAGTACTTC.

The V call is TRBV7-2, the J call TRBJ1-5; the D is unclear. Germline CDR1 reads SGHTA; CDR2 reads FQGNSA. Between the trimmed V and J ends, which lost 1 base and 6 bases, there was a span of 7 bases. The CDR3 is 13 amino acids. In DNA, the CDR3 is TGTGCCAGCAGCTTAGTTATGGTTCAGCCCCAGCATTTT. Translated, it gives CASSLVMVQPQHF.

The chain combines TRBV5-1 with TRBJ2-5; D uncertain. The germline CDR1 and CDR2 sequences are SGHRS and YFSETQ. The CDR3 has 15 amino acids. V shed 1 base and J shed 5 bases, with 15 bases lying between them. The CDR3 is CASSLMANPWETQYF. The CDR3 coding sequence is TGCGCCAGCAGCTTGATGGCCAATCCTTGGGAGACCCAGTACTTC.

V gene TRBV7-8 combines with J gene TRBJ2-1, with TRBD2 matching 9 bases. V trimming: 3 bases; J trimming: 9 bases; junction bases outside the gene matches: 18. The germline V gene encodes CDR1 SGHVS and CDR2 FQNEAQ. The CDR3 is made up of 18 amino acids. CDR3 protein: CASSFWAGGAISVSEQFF. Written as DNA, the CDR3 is TGTGCCAGCAGCTTTTGGGCGGGAGGGGCCATTAGCGTGTCTGAGCAGTTCTTC.

In DNA, the CDR3 is TGTGCCAGCAGCTTAGCCAGAATAGGGCAGACAGGGTATGGCTACACCTTC. Translated: CASSLARIGQTGYGYTF. The genes are TRBV7-8 and TRBJ1-2; 7 bases are a match to TRBD1. V gave up 0 bases and J gave up 5 bases; unmatched junction bases: 12. The CDR3 consists of 17 residues. Germline V lookup: CDR1 SGHVS, CDR2 FQNEAQ.

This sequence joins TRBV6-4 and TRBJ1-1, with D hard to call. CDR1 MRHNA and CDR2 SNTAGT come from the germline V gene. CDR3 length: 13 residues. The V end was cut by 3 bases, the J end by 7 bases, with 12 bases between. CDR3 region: CASSDRVGLEAFF. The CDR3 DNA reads TGTGCCAGCAGTGATCGGGTCGGACTTGAAGCTTTCTTT.

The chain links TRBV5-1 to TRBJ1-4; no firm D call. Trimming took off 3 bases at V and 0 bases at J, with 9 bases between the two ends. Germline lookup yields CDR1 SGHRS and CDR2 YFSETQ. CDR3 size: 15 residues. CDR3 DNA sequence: TGCGCCAGCAGCTCCGGACTTACAACTAATGAAAAACTGTTTTTT. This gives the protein CASSSGLTTNEKLFF.

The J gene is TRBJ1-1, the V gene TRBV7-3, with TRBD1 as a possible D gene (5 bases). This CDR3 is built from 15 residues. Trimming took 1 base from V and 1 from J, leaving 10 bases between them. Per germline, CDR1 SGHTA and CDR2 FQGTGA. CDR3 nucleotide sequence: TGTGCCAGCAGCTTAATTGACAGACAGAACACTGAAGCTTTCTTT. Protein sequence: CASSLIDRQNTEAFF.

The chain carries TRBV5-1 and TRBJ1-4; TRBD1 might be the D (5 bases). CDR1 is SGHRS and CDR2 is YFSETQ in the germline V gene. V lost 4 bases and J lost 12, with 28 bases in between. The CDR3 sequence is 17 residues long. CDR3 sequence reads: CASSLHTPGTQKGQLFF. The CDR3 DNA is TGCGCCAGCAGCCTCCATACGCCCGGGACTCAGAAGGGGCAACTGTTTTTT. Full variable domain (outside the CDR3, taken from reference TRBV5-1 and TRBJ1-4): KAGVTQTPRYLIKTRGQQVTLSCSPISGHRSVSWYQQTPGQGLQFLFEYFSETQRNKGNFPGRFSGRQFSNSRSEMNVSTLELGDSALYLCASSLHTPGTQKGQLFFGSGTQLSVL.

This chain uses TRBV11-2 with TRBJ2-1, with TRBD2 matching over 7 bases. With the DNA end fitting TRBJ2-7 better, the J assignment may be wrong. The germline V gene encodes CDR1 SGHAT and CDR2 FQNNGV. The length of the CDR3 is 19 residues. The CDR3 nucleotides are TGTGCCAGCAGCCTTAGCCAGCGGACTAGGTCCCCCATCTACAATGAGCAGTACTTC. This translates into CASSLSQRTRSPIYNEQYF.

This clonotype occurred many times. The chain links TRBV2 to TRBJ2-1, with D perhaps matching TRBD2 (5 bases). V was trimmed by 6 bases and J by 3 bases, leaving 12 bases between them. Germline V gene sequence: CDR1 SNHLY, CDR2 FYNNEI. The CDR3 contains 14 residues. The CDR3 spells CASSRRTGYNEQFF. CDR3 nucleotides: TGTGCCAGCAGCCGACGGACTGGCTACAATGAGCAGTTCTTC.

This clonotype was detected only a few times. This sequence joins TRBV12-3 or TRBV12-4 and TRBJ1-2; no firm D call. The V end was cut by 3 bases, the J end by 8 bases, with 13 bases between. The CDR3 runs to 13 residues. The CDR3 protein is CASSFDRARGYTF. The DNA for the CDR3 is TGTGCCAGCAGTTTTGATAGGGCGCGCGGCTACACCTTC.

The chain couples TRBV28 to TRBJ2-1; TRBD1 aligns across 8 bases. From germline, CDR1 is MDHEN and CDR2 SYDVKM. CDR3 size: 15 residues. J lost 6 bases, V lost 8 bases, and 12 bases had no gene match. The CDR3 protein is CASGRTGRNSNEQFF. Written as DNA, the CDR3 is TGTGCCAGCGGAAGGACAGGGAGAAACAGCAATGAGCAGTTCTTC.

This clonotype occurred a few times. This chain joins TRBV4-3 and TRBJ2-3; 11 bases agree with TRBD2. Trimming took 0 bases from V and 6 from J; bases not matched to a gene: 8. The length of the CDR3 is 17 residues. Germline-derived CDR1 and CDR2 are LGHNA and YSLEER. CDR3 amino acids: CASSQDHGLAGGDTQYF. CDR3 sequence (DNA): TGCGCCAGCAGCCAAGATCACGGACTAGCGGGTGGGGATACGCAGTATTTT.

The chain's CDR3 is CASSPPRGPQHF. In DNA, the CDR3 is TGTGCCAGCAGCCCGCCGAGAGGGCCCCAGCATTTT. The chain couples TRBV4-2 to TRBJ1-5; D is unclear. Between the trimmed V and J ends, which lost 4 bases and 9 bases, there was a span of 10 bases. Germline CDR1 and CDR2: LGHNA and YNFKEQ. This CDR3 comprises 12 residues.

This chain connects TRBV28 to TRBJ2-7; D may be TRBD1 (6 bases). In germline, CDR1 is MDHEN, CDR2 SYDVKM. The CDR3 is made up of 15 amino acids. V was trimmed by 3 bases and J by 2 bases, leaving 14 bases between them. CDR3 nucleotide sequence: TGTGCCAGCAGTTTTGGTTGGACAGCGACCTACGAGCAGTACTTC. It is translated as CASSFGWTATYEQYF. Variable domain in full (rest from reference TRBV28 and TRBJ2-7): DVKVTQSSRYLVKRTGEKVFLECVQDMDHENMFWYRQDPGLGLRLIYFSYDVKMKEKGDIPEGYSVSREKKERFSLILESASTNQTSMYLCASSFGWTATYEQYFGPGTRLTVT.